This passage covers 26 T cell receptor beta chains from one sample sequenced in a study of monozygotic twins with inflammatory bowel disease. TCRdb reprocessed the 5' RACE reads, keeping one entry per CDR3 protein, no DNA. The sample holds about 450,000 distinct CDR3 sequences. The sample taken for sequencing was blood. The receptors here all came from a human donor with ulcerative colitis or Crohn's disease, or a healthy co-twin of an affected twin (not recorded which).

CDR3 amino acids: CASSQDSGGPFRYGYTF. The rearrangement joins TRBV14 to TRBJ1-2. CDR3 length: 17 residues. The V gene's germline CDR1 is SGHDN and CDR2 FVKESK.

This chain's CDR3 is CASSLSPPILRDTYSNEQFF. The gene calls are TRBV27 and TRBJ2-1; TCRdb gives TRBD1 as the D gene, but with no DNA this cannot be confirmed. The CDR3 extends over 20 amino acids. CDR1 and CDR2 from the germline V gene are MNHEY and SMNVEV (reference sequence).

The V gene is TRBV10-3, the J gene TRBJ1-1; TCRdb's D gene call, TRBD1, goes unchecked for lack of DNA. Germline assignment: CDR1 ENHRY and CDR2 SYGVKD. The CDR3 is 13 amino acids. Here the CDR3 reads CAISALTGTEAFF.

This chain links TRBV3-1 with TRBJ2-1; checking the TCRdb D call of TRBD2 is not possible without DNA. This CDR3 comprises 16 residues. The germline gives CDR1 LGHDT, CDR2 YNNKEL (reference sequence). The CDR3 here is CASSLSGLSSYNEQFF.

The V call is TRBV5-1, the J call TRBJ2-1; the TCRdb D gene call, TRBD2, has no DNA to confirm it. The CDR3 sequence is 15 residues long. Germline V gives CDR1 SGHRS, CDR2 YFSETQ. The chain's CDR3 is CASSLVGLLGDEQFF.

The V gene is TRBV7-8, the J gene TRBJ2-1; TCRdb lists TRBD2, though no DNA is available to test this call. Germline CDR1 SGHVS, CDR2 FQNEAQ. This CDR3 region has 15 residues. CDR3 loop: CASSFASGSYYEQFF.

The chain carries TRBV7-8 and TRBJ2-3; as DNA is missing, the TRBD2 call by TCRdb cannot be tested. There are 15 residues in the CDR3. The germline V gene has CDR1 SGHVS and CDR2 FQNEAQ. The CDR3 sequence is CASSLAGSTTDTQYF.

This sequence joins TRBV5-1 and TRBJ2-6; the TCRdb D gene call, TRBD1, has no DNA to confirm it. CDR3 length equals 18 residues. The germline V gene encodes CDR1 SGHRS and CDR2 YFSETQ. The CDR3 protein is CASTSQGVGPSGANVLTF. The whole variable domain, remainder taken from reference TRBV5-1 and TRBJ2-6, is KAGVTQTPRYLIKTRGQQVTLSCSPISGHRSVSWYQQTPGQGLQFLFEYFSETQRNKGNFPGRFSGRQFSNSRSEMNVSTLELGDSALYLCASTSQGVGPSGANVLTFGAGSRLTVL.

V gene TRBV14 combines with J gene TRBJ1-1. Per germline, CDR1 SGHDN and CDR2 FVKESK. The CDR3 has 12 residues. CDR3 sequence reads: CASSLIADEAFF. The variable domain in full, completed from reference TRBV14 and TRBJ1-1, reads EAGVTQFPSHSVIEKGQTVTLRCDPISGHDNLYWYRRVMGKEIKFLLHFVKESKQDESGMPNNRFLAERTGGTYSTLKVQPAELEDSGVYFCASSLIADEAFFGQGTRLTVV.

The CDR3 sequence: CASSPPRGSGGLSYEQYF. The genes are TRBV18 and TRBJ2-7; TCRdb outputs TRBD2, but without DNA this stays unchecked. The CDR3 has 18 residues. Germline V CDR1 and CDR2: KGHSH, LQKENI. Drawing the rest from reference TRBV18 and TRBJ2-7, the complete variable domain is NAGVMQNPRHLVRRRGQEARLRCSPMKGHSHVYWYRQLPEEGLKFMVYLQKENIIDESGMPKERFSAEFPKEGPSILRIQQVVRGDSAAYFCASSPPRGSGGLSYEQYFGPGTRLTVT.

The rearrangement joins TRBV5-1 to TRBJ1-5. CDR3 length: 13 residues. Germline CDR1 SGHRS, CDR2 YFSETQ. CDR3 sequence: CASSLTVDQPQHF.

The V call is TRBV2, the J call TRBJ2-7; TCRdb's D call, TRBD2, is unchecked because there is no DNA. Germline-derived CDR1 and CDR2 are SNHLY and FYNNEI. The CDR3 contains 14 residues. The CDR3 region is CASSQDMTSSEQYF.

The chain is built from TRBV20-1 and TRBJ2-1; no DNA is available, so the TRBD2 call from TCRdb remains unchecked. Germline V lookup: CDR1 DFQATT, CDR2 SNEGSKA (reference sequence). The CDR3 runs to 17 residues. CDR3 amino acids: CSARDGLGSLAGDEQFF.

The V call is TRBV20-1, the J call TRBJ2-7; as DNA is missing, the TRBD2 call by TCRdb cannot be tested. This CDR3 has 13 amino acids. The germline gives CDR1 DFQATT, CDR2 SNEGSKA (reference sequence). The CDR3 here is CSPTGTSGYEQYF.

The chain employs TRBV5-1 and TRBJ1-3; TCRdb gives TRBD1 as the D gene, but with no DNA this cannot be confirmed. The CDR3 consists of 15 residues. From germline, CDR1 is SGHRS and CDR2 YFSETQ. The CDR3 spells CASSLASGVGNTIYF.

The genes are TRBV7-2 and TRBJ1-5; the TCRdb D gene call, TRBD1, has no DNA to confirm it. From germline, CDR1 is SGHTA and CDR2 FQGNSA. The CDR3 loop spans 12 amino acids. The CDR3 spells CASRVPGRTMHF.

The chain is built from TRBV3-1 and TRBJ1-4; TCRdb lists TRBD1, though no DNA is available to test this call. CDR3 size: 14 residues. Germline V lookup: CDR1 LGHDT, CDR2 YNNKEL (reference sequence). This CDR3 reads CASSRAGTREKLFF.

The rearrangement joins TRBV20-1 to TRBJ2-3; TCRdb proposes TRBD2, but this gene call is untestable without DNA. The germline V gene encodes CDR1 DFQATT and CDR2 SNEGSKA (reference sequence). The CDR3 runs 16 residues. This CDR3 reads CSARDWLAVGTDTQYF.

The rearrangement uses TRBV5-1 and TRBJ2-7. CDR1 and CDR2 from the germline V gene are SGHRS and YFSETQ. The CDR3 is 13 amino acids. The CDR3 loop reads CASSLSWGYEQYF.

The rearrangement joins TRBV20-1 to TRBJ2-7; TCRdb outputs TRBD2, but without DNA this stays unchecked. The CDR3 is 15 residues long. Germline assignment: CDR1 DFQATT and CDR2 SNEGSKA (reference sequence). The CDR3 protein is CSARRTRGGPHEQYF.

This rearrangement joins TRBV20-1 to TRBJ2-1; the D gene TCRdb calls, TRBD2, cannot be checked with no DNA. From germline, CDR1 is DFQATT and CDR2 SNEGSKA (reference sequence). There are 19 residues in the CDR3. The CDR3 sequence: CSARTSGFSSSGEYNEQFF.

V is TRBV29-1 and J is TRBJ2-3; TCRdb names TRBD1, which stays unverified in the absence of DNA. This CDR3 region has 12 residues. Germline V gives CDR1 SQVTM, CDR2 ANQGSEA. CDR3 protein: CSVGPPGGTQYF.

V and J are TRBV20-1 and TRBJ1-1; TCRdb's D call of TRBD1 is untestable without DNA. The CDR3 totals 12 residues. From germline, CDR1 is DFQATT and CDR2 SNEGSKA (reference sequence). CDR3: CSARGGHTEAFF.

This chain joins TRBV7-2 and TRBJ1-1. Germline V gene data show CDR1 as SGHTA and CDR2 as FQGNSA. CDR3 length equals 13 residues. This CDR3 reads CASSFADNTEAFF.

The chain combines TRBV18 with TRBJ2-1; no DNA is available, so the TRBD2 call from TCRdb remains unchecked. From germline, CDR1 is KGHSH and CDR2 LQKENI. This CDR3 has 16 amino acids. CDR3 sequence reads: CASSTLPTGGYNEQFF.

The CDR3: CASSYSYRENSPLHF. The chain carries TRBV6-5 and TRBJ1-6. This CDR3 is built from 15 residues. Per the germline V gene, CDR1 is MNHEY and CDR2 is SVGAGI.